Presented here are 8 T cell receptor beta chains from one specimen sequenced in a study of shared clonotypes between healthy human individuals (TCRdb year 2020). The method behind the library was the immunoSEQ multiplex PCR assay. The clones in this table, taken by TCRdb from immuneACCESS, are in-frame only. Not every clone is retained; where verified, under half of the shortfall comes from an unresolved V gene, and the cause of the rest is unknown. For this sample there are roughly 2,500,000 clones; roughly 93% appear just once. The ten largest clones take up 0.36% of the sample. Sequencing used naive CD4+ T cells from PBMCs. This sample's cell subset or site label indicates: CD45RA+ positively selected. These receptor sequences come from a man between 18 and 29 years old in good health. Some clones in this sample may be carry-over from other donors' samples.

This clone has only one observation. V is TRBV5-6 and J is TRBJ2-3; maybe TRBD2 (8 bases). The V end was cut by 4 bases, the J end by 5 bases, with 20 bases between. The CDR3 consists of 16 residues. CDR1 and CDR2 from the germline V gene are SGHDT and YYEEEE. The CDR3 DNA reads TGTGCCAGCAGCAGGGGGCGGGGGGCGAGTGGAGATACGCAGTATTTT. Translating gives CASSRGRGASGDTQYF.

The J gene is TRBJ2-7, the V gene TRBV28, with 12 bases that match TRBD2. The germline CDR1 and CDR2 sequences are MDHEN and SYDVKM. Losses at the gene ends were 7 bases for V and 3 bases for J; bases not matched to a gene: 7. The CDR3 has 15 amino acids. Written as DNA, the CDR3 is TGTGCCAGCAATAACCCGGGACTAGCGGGCTACGAGCAGTACTTC. Translated, it gives CASNNPGLAGYEQYF.

V is TRBV7-3 and J is TRBJ1-3, with D unresolved. The CDR3 is made up of 17 amino acids. CDR1 is SGHTA, CDR2 FQGTGA, per germline. Trimming removed 1 base from V and 4 bases from J, with 17 bases in between. CDR3 residues: CASSLRGSTAGGNTIYF. In DNA form, the CDR3 reads TGTGCCAGCAGCTTAAGGGGATCAACAGCAGGAGGAAACACCATATATTTT.

The V call is TRBV7-2, the J call TRBJ2-1; D is undetermined. CDR1 is SGHTA, CDR2 FQGNSA, per germline. V dropped 7 bases and J dropped 0 bases, with 13 bases sitting between them. The CDR3 consists of 15 residues. CDR3 sequence reads: CASISMPSSYNEQFF. CDR3 coding DNA: TGTGCCAGCATATCCATGCCTAGCTCCTACAATGAGCAGTTCTTC.

The chain uses TRBV27 and TRBJ2-2; 10 nucleotides line up with TRBD2. V lost 3 bases, J lost 1 base, and 8 bases stayed unmatched. Germline assignment: CDR1 MNHEY and CDR2 SMNVEV (reference sequence). There are 18 residues in the CDR3. CDR3 sequence reads: CASSLLPGLARNTGELFF. The CDR3 region has the DNA TGTGCCAGCAGTTTGTTGCCGGGACTAGCGAGGAACACCGGGGAGCTGTTTTTT.

The rearrangement links TRBV4-3 to TRBJ2-5; D ambiguous. The V gene's germline CDR1 is LGHNA and CDR2 YSLEER. Trimming pared 4 bases from V and 4 bases from J, leaving 16 bases between. This CDR3 is built from 15 residues. The CDR3 DNA reads as TGCGCCAGCAGCCCCGGCCCCCCTCTCCCAGAGACCCAGTACTTC. This translates into CASSPGPPLPETQYF.

The chain uses TRBV14 and TRBJ2-5; D gene unclear. The CDR3 runs 16 residues. The V and J ends lost 4 bases and 2 bases respectively, with 17 bases between them. Germline V gene sequence: CDR1 SGHDN, CDR2 FVKESK. CDR3 in amino acids: CASSPLQFYRQETQYF. The CDR3 DNA sequence: TGTGCCAGCAGCCCCCTTCAATTTTACAGACAAGAGACCCAGTACTTC.

As to this clone: At the DNA level, this CDR3 is encoded by other sequences in the same sample as well. The V gene is TRBV29-1, the J gene TRBJ2-5; D assignment may be TRBD1 or TRBD2 (5 bases each). Per the germline V gene, CDR1 is SQVTM and CDR2 is ANQGSEA. The CDR3 extends over 13 amino acids. With 4 bases removed from V and 1 base from J, the gap between germline ends came to 10 bases. CDR3: CSVVDGGQETQYF. The CDR3 coding sequence is TGCAGCGTTGTTGATGGGGGCCAAGAGACCCAGTACTTC.